The 26 T cell receptor beta chains presented below share a single source sample, sequenced in a study of T-cell reconstitution after alpha-beta-depleted transplantation in children. Preparing the TCRbeta library involved the use of unique molecular identifiers. TCRdb processed the PCR reads anew with MiXCR; each CDR3 protein has one entry. In the table there are about 610,000 distinct CDR3 sequences, about 10% of which are singletons. The sample consisted of PBMCs from the stem cell graft donor, taken from the stem cell graft. These receptors came from a human donor who donated a stem cell graft to a child with acute myeloid leukemia.

This clonotype came up many times. At one end, the junction sequence differs from germline, possibly due to a read error. This chain links TRBV18 with TRBJ2-5, with D perhaps matching TRBD2 (6 bases). Germline CDR1 is KGHSH and CDR2 is LQKENI. This CDR3 spans 13 amino acids. Here the CDR3 reads CASSPSVQETQYF. Here the CDR3 DNA reads TGCGCCAGCAGCCCTAGCGTTCAAGAGACCCAGTACTTC.

This clonotype was detected only a few times. The J gene is TRBJ1-2, the V gene TRBV4-3, with a weak D call TRBD1 (5 bases). Per the germline V gene, CDR1 is LGHNA and CDR2 is YSLEER. The V gene lost 0 bases and the J gene lost 3 bases, with 8 bases spanning the gap. This CDR3 is 14 amino acids long. This chain's CDR3 is CASSQDPRDYGYTF. CDR3 bases: TGCGCCAGCAGCCAAGATCCCAGGGACTATGGCTACACCTTC.

The V and J genes are TRBV6-5 and TRBJ1-1; D might be TRBD1 (5 bases). CDR1 and CDR2 from the germline V gene are MNHEY and SVGAGI. The CDR3 spans 18 residues. V was clipped by 0 bases and J by 1 base, with 18 bases between them. The CDR3 region has the DNA TGTGCCAGCAGTTACTCGCGGTTGCAGGGTTACGGGAACACTGAAGCTTTCTTT. Translated: CASSYSRLQGYGNTEAFF.

This clonotype has just a few counts. The V and J genes are TRBV5-1 and TRBJ1-5; a possible D gene is TRBD1 (5 bases). CDR1 and CDR2 from the germline V gene are SGHRS and YFSETQ. Trimming stripped 5 bases from V and 3 bases from J, with 15 bases between. The CDR3 consists of 15 residues. The CDR3 nucleotides are TGCGCCAGCAGGGCGGGGGTGAGTGACAATCAGCCCCAGCATTTT. It specifies CASRAGVSDNQPQHF.

This clonotype was seen many times. The chain links TRBV29-1 to TRBJ2-2, with 9 bases lining up with TRBD1. The J segment lost 2 bases and the V segment lost 6 bases, leaving 4 bases of the junction unmatched. Germline V gene lookup returns CDR1 SQVTM and CDR2 ANQGSEA. The length of the CDR3 is 14 residues. The CDR3 reads CSVGGQGNTGELFF. The CDR3, as DNA: TGCAGCGTGGGGGGACAGGGTAACACCGGGGAGCTGTTTTTT.

Note on this clonotype: Given a much more abundant clone one base away, this may be a read error. The rearrangement uses TRBV7-9 and TRBJ1-1; no reliable D call. Trimming left V 5 bases short and J 2 bases short, with 3 bases between. The CDR3 extends over 11 amino acids. Germline-derived CDR1 and CDR2 are SEHNR and FQNEAQ (reference sequence). CDR3 protein: CASSINTEAFF. DNA for the CDR3: TGTGCCAGCAGCATAAACACTGAAGCTTTCTTT.

This clonotype was seen ten or more times. The chain uses TRBV12-3 or TRBV12-4 and TRBJ2-4, with a tentative D call TRBD2 (5 bases). V lost 3 bases and J lost 7, with 13 bases in between. The CDR3 is 14 amino acids. The CDR3 loop reads CASSFLRVENIQYF. The DNA of the CDR3 is TGTGCCAGCAGTTTTCTGCGGGTCGAGAACATTCAGTACTTC.

The chain recombines TRBV7-2 with TRBJ2-4; perhaps TRBD2 as D (5 bases). Germline CDR1 reads SGHTA; CDR2 reads FQGNSA. The CDR3 covers 16 residues. Trimming shortened V by 0 bases and J by 0 bases, and 9 bases separated the two germline ends. Here the CDR3 DNA reads TGTGCCAGCAGCTTAGCCCTCGGAGGAGCCAAAAACATTCAGTACTTC. Protein sequence: CASSLALGGAKNIQYF. The full variable domain, completed using reference TRBV7-2 and TRBJ2-4, is GAGVSQSPSNKVTEKGKDVELRCDPISGHTALYWYRQSLGQGLEFLIYFQGNSAPDKSGLPSDRFSAERTGGSVSTLTIQRTQQEDSAVYLCASSLALGGAKNIQYFGAGTRLSVL.

This clonotype was seen a few times. This sequence joins TRBV3-1 and TRBJ2-5, with a possible D match to TRBD2 (6 bases). This CDR3 is built from 15 residues. Germline V CDR1 and CDR2: LGHDT, YNNKEL (reference sequence). Trimming left V 3 bases short and J 3 bases short, with 14 bases between. The CDR3 sequence is CASSHYGTSEETQYF. The CDR3 DNA reads TGTGCCAGCAGCCACTACGGGACTTCTGAAGAGACCCAGTACTTC.

In its sample, this clonotype was seen many times. The rearrangement joins TRBV28 to TRBJ2-2; 8 positions agree with TRBD2. The CDR3 is 15 residues long. CDR1 and CDR2 (germline): MDHEN, SYDVKM. Unmatched junction bases numbered 5, after V lost 8 bases and J lost 0 bases. The CDR3 spells CASALLAANTGELFF. CDR3 bases: TGTGCCAGCGCTCTACTAGCGGCGAACACCGGGGAGCTGTTTTTT.

This clonotype was counted at least ten times. The chain combines TRBV20-1 with TRBJ2-2, with unresolved D. This CDR3 region has 14 residues. CDR1 is DFQATT, CDR2 SNEGSKA, per germline (reference sequence). V was trimmed by 3 bases and J by 2 bases, leaving 10 bases between them. CDR3 sequence: CSARAGTNTGELFF. The CDR3 DNA reads TGCAGTGCTAGGGCAGGTACCAACACCGGGGAGCTGTTTTTT.

V gene TRBV29-1 combines with J gene TRBJ1-2; 9 positions agree with TRBD1. This CDR3 spans 12 amino acids. Trimming removed 8 bases from V and 7 bases from J; junction bases left unmatched: 8. Germline V gene data show CDR1 as SQVTM and CDR2 as ANQGSEA. The DNA of the CDR3 is TGCAGCCTCGGGACAGGGAACGGTGGCTACACCTTC. Amino acid sequence: CSLGTGNGGYTF.

The table lists this clonotype with a few counts. The V and J genes are TRBV11-2 and TRBJ2-2; 7 bases line up with TRBD2. V lost 6 bases and J lost 2; bases outside the gene matches: 6. This CDR3 is built from 15 residues. CDR1 and CDR2 (germline): SGHAT, FQNNGV. The CDR3 sequence is CASSISGPNTGELFF. The CDR3 nucleotides read TGTGCCAGCAGTATTAGCGGGCCTAACACCGGGGAGCTGTTTTTT.

This clonotype came up many times. The CDR3 reads CSVVRALGSTDTQYF. In DNA, the CDR3 is TGCAGCGTTGTCCGGGCCTTGGGAAGCACAGATACGCAGTATTTT. J is TRBJ2-3 and V is TRBV29-1; the D is unclear. The ends were cut back, 4 bases at V and 0 bases at J, with 14 bases in the middle. Germline assignment: CDR1 SQVTM and CDR2 ANQGSEA. The length of the CDR3 is 15 residues.

This clonotype showed up just a few times. J is TRBJ2-3 and V is TRBV27; 7 bases line up with TRBD1. CDR3 length: 15 amino acids. Germline lookup yields CDR1 MNHEY and CDR2 SMNVEV (reference sequence). V gave up 2 bases and J gave up 4 bases; unmatched junction bases: 6. The CDR3 spells CASSLKGAPSDTQYF. The CDR3 DNA reads as TGTGCCAGCAGTTTAAAGGGGGCGCCTTCAGATACGCAGTATTTT.

This clonotype was detected many times. The rearrangement joins TRBV10-3 to TRBJ1-4; 7 bases line up with TRBD1. Germline V gene data show CDR1 as ENHRY and CDR2 as SYGVKD. After removal of 2 bases from V and 4 bases from J, the junction contained 4 bases not matched to a gene. The CDR3 totals 15 residues. CDR3 bases: TGTGCCATCAGTGAGGGGGACAGCTATAATGAAAAACTGTTTTTT. This translates into CAISEGDSYNEKLFF.

To note about this clonotype: A much larger clone differs from this one at a single base, so this may be a read error. The chain joins TRBV7-9 to TRBJ1-5; D is uncertain. Trimming left V 1 base short and J 5 bases short, with 9 bases between. CDR1 and CDR2 from the germline V gene are SEHNR and FQNEAQ (reference sequence). This CDR3 spans 14 amino acids. The CDR3 DNA is TGTGCCAGCAGCTTAGAGGGCAGAGATCAGCCCCAGCATTTT. Residues: CASSLEGRDQPQHF. The variable domain in full, with the rest retrieved from reference TRBV7-9 and TRBJ1-5, is DTGVSQNPRHKITKRGQNVTFRCDPISEHNRLYWYRQTLGQGPEFLTYFQNEAQLEKSRLLSDRFSAERPKGSFSTLEIQRTEQGDSAMYLCASSLEGRDQPQHFGDGTRLSIL.

This clonotype was counted ten times or more. The CDR3 is CASSLWGTDTQYF. CDR3 bases: TGTGCCAGCAGTTTATGGGGCACAGATACGCAGTATTTT. The V call is TRBV27, the J call TRBJ2-3; D uncertain. V was clipped by 1 base and J by 1 base, with 3 bases between them. Germline CDR1 is MNHEY and CDR2 is SMNVEV (reference sequence). The CDR3 has 13 residues.

At least ten counts were recorded for this clonotype. This chain uses TRBV5-1 with TRBJ2-1, with 11 bases that match TRBD2. The CDR3 spans 17 residues. J lost 3 bases, V lost 0 bases, and 5 bases had no gene match. CDR1 SGHRS and CDR2 YFSETQ come from the germline V gene. The CDR3 sequence is CASSLGLAGSLYNEQFF. CDR3 in DNA: TGCGCCAGCAGCTTGGGACTAGCGGGAAGCCTCTACAATGAGCAGTTCTTC. Complete variable domain (other parts from reference TRBV5-1 and TRBJ2-1): KAGVTQTPRYLIKTRGQQVTLSCSPISGHRSVSWYQQTPGQGLQFLFEYFSETQRNKGNFPGRFSGRQFSNSRSEMNVSTLELGDSALYLCASSLGLAGSLYNEQFFGPGTRLTVL.

This clonotype appeared many times. The V gene is TRBV7-2, the J gene TRBJ2-1; 7 bases fit TRBD1. V lost 5 bases to trimming and J lost 2 bases; unmatched junction nucleotides: 6. From germline, CDR1 is SGHTA and CDR2 FQGNSA. The CDR3 has 15 amino acids. The DNA of the CDR3 is TGTGCCAGCAGCCGCGACAGGGTAACCTACAATGAGCAGTTCTTC. It yields the protein CASSRDRVTYNEQFF.

This clonotype was observed at least ten times. The chain uses TRBV6-5 and TRBJ2-7, with 7 positions matching TRBD2. The CDR3 is 14 residues long. The junction had 3 bases not matched to a gene; V was cut back by 2 bases and J by 2 bases. Germline V gene sequence: CDR1 MNHEY, CDR2 SVGAGI. The CDR3: CASSYGAGAYEQYF. CDR3 nucleotide sequence: TGTGCCAGCAGTTACGGGGCGGGAGCCTACGAGCAGTACTTC.

J is TRBJ2-1 and V is TRBV6-2 or TRBV6-3; 7 nucleotides align to TRBD2. The length of the CDR3 is 15 residues. Germline V gene lookup returns CDR1 MNHEY and CDR2 SVGEGT. V was clipped by 8 bases and J by 0 bases; unmatched bases: 7. The CDR3 region is CASRPAGASYNEQFF. The CDR3 nucleotides are TGTGCCAGCCGGCCCGCGGGAGCCTCCTACAATGAGCAGTTCTTC.

This clonotype has a handful of counts. The chain has TRBV19 and TRBJ2-7; a possible D gene is TRBD2 (6 bases). The V gene's germline CDR1 is LNHDA and CDR2 SQIVND (reference sequence). CDR3 length equals 14 residues. Trimming removed 2 bases at V and 6 bases at J, with 14 bases between. The chain's CDR3 is CASSILARRGEQYF. In nucleotides, the CDR3 is TGTGCCAGTAGTATACTAGCGAGAAGAGGCGAGCAGTACTTC.

There are a few counts of this clonotype. The chain combines TRBV28 with TRBJ1-1; 7 bases map to TRBD1. With V trimmed by 5 bases and J by 1 base, 10 bases remained unmatched. CDR1 is MDHEN and CDR2 is SYDVKM in the germline V gene. The CDR3 extends over 16 amino acids. DNA of the CDR3: TGTGCCAGCAGTATCATCGGGGACAGTAAGAACACTGAAGCTTTCTTT. Translation: CASSIIGDSKNTEAFF.

The chain couples TRBV6-2 or TRBV6-3 to TRBJ2-1, with TRBD1 identical over 9 bases. Germline V gene data show CDR1 as MNHEY and CDR2 as SVGEGT. V trimming: 4 bases; J trimming: 4 bases; junction bases outside the gene matches: 8. There are 16 residues in the CDR3. The CDR3 region has the DNA TGTGCCAGCAGTTTTTTGAGGACAGGGGTATACAATGAGCAGTTCTTC. It codes for CASSFLRTGVYNEQFF.

The V call is TRBV12-3 or TRBV12-4, the J call TRBJ2-5, with 12 bases fitting TRBD1. The CDR3 spans 16 residues. The ends lost 5 bases at V and 5 bases at J; junction bases unmatched: 9. This chain's CDR3 is CASSDRDRGLGETQYF. The CDR3 DNA sequence: TGTGCCAGCAGTGACCGGGACAGGGGGCTAGGGGAGACCCAGTACTTC.